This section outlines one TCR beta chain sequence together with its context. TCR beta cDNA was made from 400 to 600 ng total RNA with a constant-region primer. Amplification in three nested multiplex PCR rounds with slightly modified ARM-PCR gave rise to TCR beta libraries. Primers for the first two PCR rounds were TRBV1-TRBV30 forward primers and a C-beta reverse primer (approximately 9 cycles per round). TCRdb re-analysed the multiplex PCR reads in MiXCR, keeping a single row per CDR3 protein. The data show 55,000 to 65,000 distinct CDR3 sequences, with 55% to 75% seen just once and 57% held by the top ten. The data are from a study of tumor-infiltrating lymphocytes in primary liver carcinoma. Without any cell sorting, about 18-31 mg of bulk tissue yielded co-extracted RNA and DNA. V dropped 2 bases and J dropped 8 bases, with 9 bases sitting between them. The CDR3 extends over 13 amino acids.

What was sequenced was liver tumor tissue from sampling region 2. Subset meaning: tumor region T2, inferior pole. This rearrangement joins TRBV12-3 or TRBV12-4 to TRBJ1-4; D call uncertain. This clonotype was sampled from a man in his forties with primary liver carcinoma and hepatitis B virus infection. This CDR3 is CASSLSGLEKLFF. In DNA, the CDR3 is TGTGCCAGCAGTTTATCTGGATTGGAAAAACTGTTTTTT.